This T cell receptor (beta chain) was sequenced during a study of T cells after yellow fever vaccination. Broader study findings: Contaminants from the bulk population, in the form of abundant clonotypes, could be found in FACS-sorted repertoires. Although the secondary response was weaker, it peaked faster, at day 5 versus 15. There was a small share of clonotypes that showed up in both the CD4 and CD8 compartments.

As to this clonotype: The antigen remains unidentified.

Germline V gives CDR1 SGHTA, CDR2 FQGNSA. CDR3 length equals 18 residues. Trimming at V came to 6 bases and at J to 0 bases, leaving 7 bases not matched to a gene. For TCR, cDNA came from 5'RACE template switching, which added a universal primer site and UMIs. Using its own MiXCR run on the 5' RACE reads, TCRdb lists one record per CDR3 protein. The data hold more than 300,000 distinct CDR3 sequences, with approximately 12% observed a single time. The gene calls are TRBV7-2 and TRBJ2-3, with TRBD2 matching over 15 bases. The clonotype was recovered from a man aged 18 to 29 who received the YFV17D yellow fever vaccine. Sequenced material: CD4+ T cells sorted from PBMCs, taken 45 days after the yellow fever booster vaccination. CDR3: CASSRRGLAGGSTDTQYF. The CDR3 DNA sequence: TGTGCCAGCAGTAGACGGGGACTAGCGGGGGGTAGCACAGATACGCAGTATTTT.